A single sample is the source of the 10 T cell receptor beta chains below, sequenced in a study of CD8 T cells in Susac syndrome. RNA, at roughly 0.5 to 1 ug, was reverse transcribed with random hexamers. Via MiXCR, TCRdb re-called the immunoSEQ multiplex PCR reads, giving one row per CDR3 protein. This table has approximately 150,000 distinct CDR3 sequences, approximately 94% appearing once. The sequenced sample consisted of CD4+ T cells from PBMCs. The receptors shown here come from a human donor with multiple sclerosis.

This clonotype occurred once. The gene calls are TRBV4-3 and TRBJ2-3, with 7 bases matching TRBD1. The CDR3 length is 15 residues. Germline CDR1 and CDR2: LGHNA and YSLEER. V lost 4 bases, J lost 6 bases, and 10 bases stayed unmatched. The CDR3 protein is CASSPSDRVGDTQYF. CDR3 nucleotides: TGCGCCAGCAGCCCATCCGACAGGGTTGGGGATACGCAGTATTTT.

CDR3: CSARPSGFNYEQYF. DNA for the CDR3: TGCAGTGCTAGACCAAGCGGGTTCAACTACGAGCAGTACTTC. The chain employs TRBV20-1 and TRBJ2-7, with D tentatively TRBD2 (6 bases). The CDR3 spans 14 residues. V lost 2 bases and J lost 3, with 14 bases in between. In germline, CDR1 is DFQATT, CDR2 SNEGSKA (reference sequence).

This chain joins TRBV3-1 and TRBJ1-4, with 7 bases fitting TRBD1. The CDR3 sequence is 16 residues long. CDR1 is LGHDT and CDR2 is YNNKEL in the germline V gene (reference sequence). V shed 3 bases, J shed 6 bases, and the junction held 10 bases outside the gene matches. CDR3: CASSHPSGTADEKLFF. The CDR3 coding sequence is TGTGCCAGCAGCCATCCCTCAGGGACAGCGGATGAAAAACTGTTTTTT.

The chain links TRBV4-2 to TRBJ2-7; 10 bases line up with TRBD2. Germline V gene data show CDR1 as LGHNA and CDR2 as YNFKEQ. V lost 0 bases to trimming and J lost 7 bases; unmatched junction nucleotides: 6. This CDR3 region has 15 residues. CDR3 in amino acids: CASSQELAGRQEQYF. In DNA form, the CDR3 reads TGTGCCAGCAGCCAAGAACTAGCGGGAAGACAAGAGCAGTACTTC.

This chain connects TRBV7-2 to TRBJ1-3; 8 nucleotides align to TRBD1. J lost 2 bases, V lost 5 bases, and 2 bases had no gene match. The germline V gene encodes CDR1 SGHTA and CDR2 FQGNSA. CDR3 length: 14 residues. The CDR3 DNA is TGTGCCAGCAGCGCGGACAGGGCTGGAAACACCATATATTTT. Its protein is CASSADRAGNTIYF.

The V call is TRBV29-1, the J call TRBJ2-7; 14 positions match TRBD2. This CDR3 is 15 amino acids long. Losses at the gene ends were 6 bases for V and 5 bases for J; bases not matched to a gene: 9. Germline CDR1 reads SQVTM; CDR2 reads ANQGSEA. This CDR3 is CSVTGTSGSNDEQYF. The DNA for the CDR3 is TGCAGCGTGACCGGGACTAGCGGGAGTAACGACGAGCAGTACTTC.

V and J are TRBV5-4 and TRBJ1-1, with TRBD1 identical over 10 bases. V was clipped by 3 bases and J by 0 bases; unmatched bases: 5. The germline CDR1 and CDR2 sequences are SGHNT and YYREEE (reference sequence). The length of the CDR3 is 16 residues. The CDR3 DNA reads as TGTGCCAGCAGCTCACCGGGACAGGGGCTGAACACTGAAGCTTTCTTT. Protein product: CASSSPGQGLNTEAFF.

This clonotype occurred once. The J gene is TRBJ2-2, the V gene TRBV12-3 or TRBV12-4; 7 positions match TRBD2. The CDR3 has 12 amino acids. V lost 6 bases and J lost 9; bases outside the gene matches: 4. CDR3 nucleotide sequence: TGTGCCAGCAGGACTAGCTATAGGGAGCTGTTTTTT. This codes for CASRTSYRELFF.

The genes are TRBV16 and TRBJ1-1; 7 bases line up with TRBD1. Germline-derived CDR1 and CDR2 are KGHSY and FQNENV. This CDR3 contains 14 residues. Unmatched junction bases numbered 9, after V lost 4 bases and J lost 7 bases. The CDR3 nucleotides are TGTGCCAGCAGCCCTTGGACAGGTGGGGGTGAAGCTTTCTTT. It encodes CASSPWTGGGEAFF.

The chain combines TRBV19 with TRBJ1-5; 7 positions agree with TRBD1. Germline V CDR1 and CDR2: LNHDA, SQIVND (reference sequence). The CDR3 has 16 residues. V was pared by 3 bases and J by 6 bases, with 11 bases of the junction left unmatched. CDR3 in DNA: TGTGCCAGTAGTATTTACGGTAGGGGGCAGGTTCAGCCCCAGCATTTT. Protein product: CASSIYGRGQVQPQHF.